This T cell receptor beta chain was captured by sequencing in a study of blood T cell repertoires in COVID-19. Background on the study: Collection of acute and convalescent COVID-19 samples took place in the United States, Italy and Spain.

Trimming removed 0 bases from V and 2 bases from J; junction bases left unmatched: 5. CDR1 LNHDA and CDR2 SQIVND come from the germline V gene (reference sequence). CDR3 length: 16 residues. Study processing details: For nucleated cells, counts were estimated from reference gene primer amplification. Profiling relied on immunoSEQ multiplex PCR, and the TCRdb table lists in-frame clones only, not all of them. The V and J calls and clone size come from that table; D and trimming were worked out from the DNA. Among tens of thousands of clones listed, approximately 91% were seen once. Sample: peripheral blood. The rearrangement uses TRBV19 and TRBJ1-2, with 8 bases lining up with TRBD1. The origin of this receptor is a human donor in a cohort sampled during active COVID-19. The DNA for the CDR3 is TGTGCCAGTAGTATAGATGCACAGGGGGGCAACTATGGCTACACCTTC. This encodes CASSIDAQGGNYGYTF.